This T cell receptor beta chain emerged from a study of blood T cell repertoires in COVID-19. About the research overall: Donors in the United States, Italy and Spain gave samples during acute or convalescent COVID-19.

Germline trimming cut 6 bases from V and 5 bases from J; bases unmatched to any gene: 7. Germline V lookup: CDR1 MNHEY, CDR2 SVGAGI. The CDR3 length is 14 residues. Ages ranged from roughly 18 to 95 years, with residence in 20 to 30 US areas. Participants had their cohort set by participant-reported clinical history. In the 2 weeks before study entry, exposed participants met a COVID-19 case, which was PCR-confirmed or clinician-diagnosed. Measured with immunoSEQ multiplex PCR; TCRdb has only the in-frame clones, and not every one. Among hundreds of thousands of clones listed, 83% were seen once. The chain couples TRBV6-5 to TRBJ1-2, with TRBD1 matching over 9 bases. The sequencing input was PBMCs or T cells enriched from blood (not recorded which). The origin of this receptor is a woman aged 45-65 years who had been exposed to COVID-19. The chain's CDR3 is CASRPHGQGYGYTF. The CDR3 nucleotides read TGTGCCAGCAGGCCTCATGGACAGGGGTATGGCTACACCTTC.